In its sample, the clone carrying this T cell receptor beta chain was seen many times. The data derive from a study of T cell repertoires in cytomegalovirus infection. CDR1 is SEHNR, CDR2 FQNEAQ, per germline (reference sequence). The CDR3 has 13 amino acids. Trimming took 1 base from V and 6 from J, leaving 7 bases between them. One entry per CDR3 protein, called by TCRdb with MiXCR from the reads. The repertoire includes about 100,000 distinct CDR3 sequences, 20% to 30% of them detected once, and about two fifths sits in the top ten. This chain uses TRBV7-9 with TRBJ2-1; tentatively, D is TRBD2 (5 bases). Sample: CD8+ T cells from PBMCs. The sequence was collected from a human donor in good health (CMV status not recorded). Some clones in this sample may be carry-over from other donors' samples. The CDR3 loop is CASSLEGGNEQFF. For the CDR3, the DNA is TGTGCCAGCAGCTTAGAAGGAGGCAATGAGCAGTTCTTC.